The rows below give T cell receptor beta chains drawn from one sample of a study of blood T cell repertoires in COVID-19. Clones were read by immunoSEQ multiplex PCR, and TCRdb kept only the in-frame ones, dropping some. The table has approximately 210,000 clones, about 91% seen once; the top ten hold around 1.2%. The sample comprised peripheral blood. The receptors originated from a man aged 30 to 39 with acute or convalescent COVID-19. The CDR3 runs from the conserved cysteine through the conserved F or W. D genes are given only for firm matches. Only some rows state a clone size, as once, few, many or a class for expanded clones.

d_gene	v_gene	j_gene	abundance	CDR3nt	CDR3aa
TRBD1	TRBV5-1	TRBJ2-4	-	TGCGCCAGCAGCTTGGGACAGGGTAGGAACATTCAGTACTTC	CASSLGQGRNIQYF
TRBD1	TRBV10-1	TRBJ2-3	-	TGCGCCAGCGCCAGCACGGACAGGGGGGCAGATACGCAGTATTTT	CASASTDRGADTQYF
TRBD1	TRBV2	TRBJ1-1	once	TGTGCCAGCAGAGACAGGGGTACTGAAGCTTTCTTT	CASRDRGTEAFF
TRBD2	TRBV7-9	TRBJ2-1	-	TGTGCCAGCAGCCGATGGACTAGCGGGATCTACAATGAGCAGTTCTTC	CASSRWTSGIYNEQFF
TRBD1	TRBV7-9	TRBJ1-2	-	TGTGCCAGCGCCAAAGGGGGACAGGGGACCTCTAACTATGGCTACACCTTC	CASAKGGQGTSNYGYTF
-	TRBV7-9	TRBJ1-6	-	TGTGCCAGCAGTGCGTCGGGGAGTTTAGGTTCACCCCTCCACTTT	CASSASGSLGSPLHF
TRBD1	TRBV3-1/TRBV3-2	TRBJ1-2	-	TGTGCCAGCAGCCAAGACAGGGGGTTCTATGGCTACACCTTC	CASSQDRGFYGYTF
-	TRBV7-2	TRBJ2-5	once	TGTGCCAGCAGCTTCCTCCTCGGGGAAGAGACCCAGTACTTC	CASSFLLGEETQYF
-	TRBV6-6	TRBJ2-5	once	TGTGCCAGCAGTTACTCTAGGGGAAATGGGGAGACCCAGTACTTC	CASSYSRGNGETQYF
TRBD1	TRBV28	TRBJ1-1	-	TGTGCCAGCAGTTTAAGACAGGGAGGCACTGAAGCTTTCTTT	CASSLRQGGTEAFF
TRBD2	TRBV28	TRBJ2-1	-	TGTGCCAGCAGTTTACGTAGCGGGGGAACATACAATGAGCAGTTCTTC	CASSLRSGGTYNEQFF
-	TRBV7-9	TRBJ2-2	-	TGTGCCAGCAGCTTAGCCCCCCCCAGTCAGGGCGGGGAGCTGTTTTTT	CASSLAPPSQGGELFF
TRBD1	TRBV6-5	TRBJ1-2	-	TGTGCCAGCAGTATGGGACAGGGGGACGGCTATGGCTACACCTTC	CASSMGQGDGYGYTF
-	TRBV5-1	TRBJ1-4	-	TGCGCCAGCAGACAGGGTAATGAAAAACTGTTTTTT	CASRQGNEKLFF
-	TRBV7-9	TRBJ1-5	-	TGTGCCAGCAACTTCGGCGGGGGCGATCAGCCCCAGCATTTT	CASNFGGGDQPQHF
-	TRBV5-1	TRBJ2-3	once	TGCGCCAGCAGCTTGCAGGGTTCAGATACGCAGTATTTT	CASSLQGSDTQYF
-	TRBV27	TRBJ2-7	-	TGTGCCAGCAGCATGACAGGTGACTACGAGCAGTACTTC	CASSMTGDYEQYF
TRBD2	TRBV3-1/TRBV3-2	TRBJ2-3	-	TGTGCCAGCAGCCCGAGGCTACTAGCGGGACGATTCACAGATACGCAGTATTTT	CASSPRLLAGRFTDTQYF
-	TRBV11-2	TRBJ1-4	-	TGTGCCAGCAGCCAACCCCTTGGGACACTTGGAAAAGAAAAACTGTTTTTT	CASSQPLGTLGKEKLFF
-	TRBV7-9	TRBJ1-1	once	TGTGCCAGCAGCTTACATACTGAAGCTTTCTTT	CASSLHTEAFF
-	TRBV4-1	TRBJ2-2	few	TGCGCCAGCGGGGGGGCCGACTCCGGGGAGCTGTTTTTT	CASGGADSGELFF
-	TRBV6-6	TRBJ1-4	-	TGTGCCAGCAGGCTACAGTTGGCCTCTAATGAAAAACTGTTTTTT	CASRLQLASNEKLFF
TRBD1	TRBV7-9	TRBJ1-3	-	TGTGCCAGCAACCCCGGACAGGAATACTCTGGAAACACCATATATTTT	CASNPGQEYSGNTIYF
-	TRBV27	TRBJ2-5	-	TGTGCCAGGCCGGGACAACAAGAGACCCAGTACTTC	CARPGQQETQYF
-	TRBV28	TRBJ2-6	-	TGTGCCAGCAGTTTAATCCCGGGACTGACCAACTCTGGGGCCAACGTCCTGACTTTC	CASSLIPGLTNSGANVLTF
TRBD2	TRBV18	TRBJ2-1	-	TGTGCCAGCTCACCGTCAGCGGGAGGGCGCGGGAATGAGCAGTTCTTC	CASSPSAGGRGNEQFF
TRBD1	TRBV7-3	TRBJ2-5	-	TGTGCCAGCAGCCGAACAGGGGGAGAAGAGACCCAGTACTTC	CASSRTGGEETQYF
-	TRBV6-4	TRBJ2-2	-	TGTGCCAGCAGACCGGACTCGACCACCGGGGAGCTGTTTTTT	CASRPDSTTGELFF
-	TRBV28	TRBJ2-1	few	TGTGCCAGCAGCCCGCGAATGGTCCATGAGCAGTTCTTC	CASSPRMVHEQFF
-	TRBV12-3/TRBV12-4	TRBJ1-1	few	TGTGCCAGCAGGACCATGGCCGGGACTGAAGCTTTCTTT	CASRTMAGTEAFF
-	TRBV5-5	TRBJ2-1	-	TGTGCCAGCAGCGTCCTAATAGTAAATGAGCAGTTCTTC	CASSVLIVNEQFF
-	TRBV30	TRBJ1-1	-	TGTGCCTGGAGCGAGGCCAGATACACTGAAGCTTTCTTT	CAWSEARYTEAFF
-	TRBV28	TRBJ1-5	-	TGTGCCAGCAGTTACCAGTCAGGGCCCTCGCCCCAGCATTTT	CASSYQSGPSPQHF
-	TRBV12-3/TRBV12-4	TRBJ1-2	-	TGTGCCAGCAGTTTCGGGGGAAGGAGCTACACCTTC	CASSFGGRSYTF
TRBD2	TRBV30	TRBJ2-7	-	TGTGCCCTGACGCCCCTTTTTAGCGGGAGGGCCGGGGAGCAGTACTTC	CALTPLFSGRAGEQYF
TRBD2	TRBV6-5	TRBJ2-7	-	TGTGCCACCAAGCATCAGCGGGAGGGCCTATACGAGCAGTACTTC	CATKHQREGLYEQYF
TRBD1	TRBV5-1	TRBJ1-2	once	TGCGCCAGCAGCTTGGGGGACAGGGTATTCGGCTACACCTTC	CASSLGDRVFGYTF
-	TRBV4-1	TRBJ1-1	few	TGCGCCAGCAGCCCAGGACTGATCACTGAAGCTTTCTTT	CASSPGLITEAFF
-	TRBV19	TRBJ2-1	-	TGTGCCAGTAGTGTCCGGAGGTATCGTGAGCAGTTCTTC	CASSVRRYREQFF
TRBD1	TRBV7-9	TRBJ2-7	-	TGTGCCAGCAGCTTTCTGTTCTCCGGGACAGGGGGCTACGAGCAGTACTTC	CASSFLFSGTGGYEQYF
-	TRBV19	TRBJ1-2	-	TGTGCCAGTAGTATCACTAAGGGCGGGACCTATGGCTACACCTTC	CASSITKGGTYGYTF
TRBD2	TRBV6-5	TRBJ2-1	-	TGTGCCAGCAGTTACCGTAGACTAGCGGACAATGAGCAGTTCTTC	CASSYRRLADNEQFF
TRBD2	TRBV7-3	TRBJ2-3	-	TGTGCCAGCAGCCCGACTAGCGGGGGGGAAATTACGCAGTATTTT	CASSPTSGGEITQYF
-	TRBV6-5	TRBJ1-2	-	TGTGCCAGCAGTTACTCATACAGAGCTAACTATGGCTACACCTTC	CASSYSYRANYGYTF